This T cell receptor beta chain derives from a study of cytomegalovirus exposure and HLA in healthy donors. Study-level points and caveats: Equally common other TCR beta chains were less clonally expanded than HLA-associated ones, a later analysis found. The classifier reportedly diagnosed cytomegalovirus status with high sensitivity and specificity.

A multiplex PCR was run with 60 Vbeta primers and 13 Jbeta primers. Profiled with immunoSEQ multiplex PCR; TCRdb holds only in-frame clones, not every one. The sample contains some 59,000 clones, roughly 85% of which appear only once. The CDR3 covers 16 residues. Trimming took off 0 bases at V and 0 bases at J, with 11 bases between the two ends. Germline CDR1 is GTSNPN and CDR2 is SVGIG (reference sequence). This clone was seen only once. Its antigen remains unknown. Sequencing was carried out using PBMCs. The receptor was derived from a young woman in good health and CMV-seronegative. The chain recombines TRBV30 with TRBJ2-2, with D tentatively TRBD1 (6 bases). The CDR3 sequence is CAWSVRRTANTGELFF. In nucleotides, the CDR3 is TGTGCCTGGAGTGTACGAAGGACAGCGAACACCGGGGAGCTGTTTTTT.